This T cell receptor beta chain appears in the sequencing data of a study of T cell repertoires in cytomegalovirus infection. Study outcomes and limitations: Using cumulative public TCR beta family frequency, the authors identified those who carried CMV together with the relevant HLA.

With V trimmed by 5 bases and J by 7 bases, 7 bases remained unmatched. The CDR3 runs to 13 residues. This clonotype was found many times. Its antigen is currently unknown. TCRdb recomputed calls from the reads with MiXCR, one row per CDR3 protein. The table has nearly 550,000 distinct CDR3 sequences, more than 15% seen once; the top ten hold about 24%. The sample consisted of CD8+ T cells from PBMCs. This TCR came from a human donor in good health (CMV status not recorded). Some clones in this sample may be carry-over from other donors' samples. This chain connects TRBV12-3 or TRBV12-4 to TRBJ2-7, with 8 bases aligning to TRBD2. The CDR3 DNA follows: TGTGCCAGCAGTCATGTAGCGGGAAATGAGCAGTACTTC. Amino acid sequence: CASSHVAGNEQYF.